The clone carrying this T cell receptor beta chain has only a few counts. The CDR3 totals 15 residues. Germline assignment: CDR1 SNHLY and CDR2 FYNNEI. The junction had 4 bases not matched to a gene; V was cut back by 2 bases and J by 4 bases. As processed by the authors: From reference gene primer amplification, estimates of nucleated cell counts were derived. This table comes from immunoSEQ multiplex PCR, and its TCRdb copy is limited to in-frame clones, with some not included. D and trimming come from the DNA, and the V and J calls and clone size come from that table. This repertoire shows about 410,000 clones, about nine tenths found once; its top ten account for more than 1.4%. The data stem from a study of blood T cell repertoires in COVID-19. Overall study context: Samples of COVID-19 (acute and convalescent) were obtained from the United States, Italy and Spain. T cells, B-cell-depleted T cells, or PBMCs provided the cDNA or gDNA that served as material.

The V gene is TRBV2, the J gene TRBJ1-3, with TRBD1 matching 8 bases. The clonotype comes from a woman aged 25 to 39 with active or convalescent COVID-19. Sequencing was done on a sample of peripheral blood. For the CDR3, the DNA is TGTGCCAGCAGTGAACAGGGGGCGCAAGGAAACACCATATATTTT. Protein product: CASSEQGAQGNTIYF. The full variable domain, rest sourced from reference TRBV2 and TRBJ1-3, is EPEVTQTPSHQVTQMGQEVILRCVPISNHLYFYWYRQILGQKVEFLVSFYNNEISEKSEIFDDQFSVERPDGSNFTLKIRSTKLEDSAMYFCASSEQGAQGNTIYFGEGSWLTVV.